Below, 5 T cell receptor beta chains from the same sample are listed, as sequenced in a study of OX40 agonist ivuxolimab in advanced cancers. Sequencing was performed with immunoSEQ multiplex PCR; in TCRdb, only in-frame clones are kept and a portion is missing. The sample includes about 32,000 clones, 75% to 95% of them seen just once. Sequenced material: CD4+ or CD8+ T cells sorted from blood, taken in a trial of the OX40 agonist ivuxolimab. These receptors all come from an adult with an advanced solid tumor such as melanoma, head and neck, liver or kidney cancer.

CDR3 in DNA: TGTGCCAGCAGCCCAGGGACAGGGCCCCTTCGGGGCTACACCTTC. It specifies CASSPGTGPLRGYTF. The V call is TRBV7-8, the J call TRBJ1-2; 9 bases are shared with TRBD1. The junction had 12 bases not matched to a gene; V was cut back by 5 bases and J by 8 bases. The CDR3 covers 15 residues. CDR1 is SGHVS and CDR2 is FQNEAQ in the germline V gene.

The chain joins TRBV4-1 to TRBJ2-7, with 10 bases aligning to TRBD1. The CDR3 runs 17 residues. V shed 1 base and J 5 bases; nucleotides not matched to a gene: 11. Per the germline V gene, CDR1 is MGHRA and CDR2 is YSYEKL. CDR3 sequence: CASSQVHLGDRGHEQYF. The CDR3, as DNA: TGCGCCAGCAGCCAAGTTCATTTAGGGGACAGGGGTCACGAGCAGTACTTC.

The chain couples TRBV7-9 to TRBJ2-1; D possibly matches TRBD1 or TRBD2 (5 bases each). V was clipped by 2 bases and J by 8 bases, with 7 bases between them. The CDR3 has 12 residues. Germline CDR1 is SEHNR and CDR2 is FQNEAQ (reference sequence). This CDR3 is CASSLSGHEQFF. CDR3 coding DNA: TGTGCCAGCAGCTTATCGGGGCATGAGCAGTTCTTC.

This rearrangement joins TRBV2 to TRBJ1-2, with TRBD1 as a possible D gene (6 bases). Germline lookup yields CDR1 SNHLY and CDR2 FYNNEI. The CDR3 has 14 amino acids. V lost 8 bases and J 0 bases, leaving 13 bases between the germline ends. The CDR3 DNA follows: TGTGCCAGCGTCGGACAGAATCCTAACTATGGCTACACCTTC. It specifies CASVGQNPNYGYTF.

The rearrangement links TRBV7-9 to TRBJ2-5, with 7 bases fitting TRBD1. This CDR3 is 15 amino acids long. With V trimmed by 2 bases and J by 3 bases, 6 bases remained unmatched. Germline CDR1 SEHNR, CDR2 FQNEAQ (reference sequence). This chain's CDR3 is CASSLNRGEEETQYF. The DNA for the CDR3 is TGTGCCAGCAGCTTAAACAGGGGCGAGGAAGAGACCCAGTACTTC.